This T cell receptor (beta chain) appears in the sequencing data of a study of cytotoxic CD8 clonotypes in ibrutinib-treated CLL. Germline assignment: CDR1 MNHNS and CDR2 SASEGT. The CDR3 runs 12 residues. Trimming shortened V by 7 bases and J by 4 bases, and 8 bases separated the two germline ends. Profiling relied on immunoSEQ multiplex PCR, and the TCRdb table lists in-frame clones only, not all of them. The top ten hold less than 8.5% of the sample, which has about 140,000 clones, approximately 80% seen once. This receptor was identified in a human donor with chronic lymphocytic leukemia. Sequencing used PBMCs, obtained after 36 months of ibrutinib treatment. The chain couples TRBV6-1 to TRBJ2-4; D unclear. Written as DNA, the CDR3 is TGTGCCAGCAAATCGAGTAAAAACATTCAGTACTTC. Translation gives CASKSSKNIQYF.